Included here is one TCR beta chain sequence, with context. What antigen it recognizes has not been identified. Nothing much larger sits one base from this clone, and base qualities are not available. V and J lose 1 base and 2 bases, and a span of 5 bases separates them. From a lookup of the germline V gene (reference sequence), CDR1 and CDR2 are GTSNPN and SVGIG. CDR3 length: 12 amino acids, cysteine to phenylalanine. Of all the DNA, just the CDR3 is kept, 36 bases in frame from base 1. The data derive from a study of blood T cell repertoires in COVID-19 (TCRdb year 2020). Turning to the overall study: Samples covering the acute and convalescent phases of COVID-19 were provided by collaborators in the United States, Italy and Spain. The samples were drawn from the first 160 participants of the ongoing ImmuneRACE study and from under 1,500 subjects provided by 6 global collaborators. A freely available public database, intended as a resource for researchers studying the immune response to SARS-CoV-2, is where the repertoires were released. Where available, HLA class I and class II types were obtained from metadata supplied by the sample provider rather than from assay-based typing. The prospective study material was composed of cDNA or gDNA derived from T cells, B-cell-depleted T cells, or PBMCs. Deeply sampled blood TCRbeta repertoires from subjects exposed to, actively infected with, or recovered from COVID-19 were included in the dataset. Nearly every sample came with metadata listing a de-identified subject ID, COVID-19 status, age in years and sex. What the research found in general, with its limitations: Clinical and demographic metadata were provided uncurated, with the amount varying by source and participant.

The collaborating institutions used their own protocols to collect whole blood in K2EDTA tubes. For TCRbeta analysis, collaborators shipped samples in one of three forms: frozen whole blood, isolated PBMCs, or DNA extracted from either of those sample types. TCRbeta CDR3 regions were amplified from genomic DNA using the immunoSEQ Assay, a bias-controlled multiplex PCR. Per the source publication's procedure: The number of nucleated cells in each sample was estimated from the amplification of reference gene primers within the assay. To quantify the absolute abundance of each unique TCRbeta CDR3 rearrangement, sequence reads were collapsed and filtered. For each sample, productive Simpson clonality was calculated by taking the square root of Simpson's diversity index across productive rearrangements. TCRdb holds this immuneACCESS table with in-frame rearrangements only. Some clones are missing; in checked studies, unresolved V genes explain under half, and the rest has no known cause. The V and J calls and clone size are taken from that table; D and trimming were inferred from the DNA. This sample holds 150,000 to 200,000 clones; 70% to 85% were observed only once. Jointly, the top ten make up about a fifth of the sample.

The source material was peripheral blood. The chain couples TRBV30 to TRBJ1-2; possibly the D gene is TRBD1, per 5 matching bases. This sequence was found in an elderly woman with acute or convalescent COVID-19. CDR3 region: CAWSGTNYGYTF. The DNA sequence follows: TGTGCCTGGAGTGGGACAAACTATGGCTACACCTTC.